The 25 T cell receptor beta chains below all came from one sample that was sequenced in a study of metastatic and nonmetastatic thyroid tumors. TCRdb re-called clones from the PCR reads using MiXCR. The table includes about 17,000 clones, 15% to 20% detected once. All patients were treatment-naive before thyroid surgery. Material: blood. The receptors originated from a male donor with papillary thyroid cancer or a benign thyroid nodule (not recorded which). Some clones in this sample may be carry-over from other donors' samples.

Relative to its sample, this clone is medium-sized. The CDR3 region is CSARAGHVYSGNTIYF. CDR3 sequence (DNA): TGCAGTGCTAGAGCGGGACACGTATATTCTGGAAACACCATATATTTT. The V and J genes are TRBV20-1 and TRBJ1-3; D may be TRBD1 (6 bases). Germline CDR1 DFQATT, CDR2 SNEGSKA (reference sequence). V lost 1 base and J 1 base, leaving 14 bases between the germline ends. The CDR3 length is 16 residues.

The genes are TRBV18 and TRBJ2-1; no definite D call. Germline V gene data show CDR1 as KGHSH and CDR2 as LQKENI. The CDR3 length is 12 residues. V was trimmed by 4 bases and J by 6 bases, leaving 7 bases between them. In nucleotides, the CDR3 is TGTGCCAGCTCACAAGACATCAATGAGCAGTTCTTC. Translation gives CASSQDINEQFF.

This clone has ten or more counts. This rearrangement joins TRBV3-1 to TRBJ2-1; tentatively, D is TRBD2 (6 bases). This CDR3 is 15 amino acids long. The germline gives CDR1 LGHDT, CDR2 YNNKEL (reference sequence). Between the trimmed V and J ends, which lost 2 bases and 7 bases, there was a span of 15 bases. CDR3 residues: CASSQWDSISNEQFF. The CDR3 DNA is TGTGCCAGCAGCCAATGGGACTCGATTTCTAATGAGCAGTTCTTC.

This clone was recorded many times. J is TRBJ2-2 and V is TRBV7-2; D perhaps matches TRBD1 (5 bases). There are 17 residues in the CDR3. The germline V gene has CDR1 SGHTA and CDR2 FQGNSA. The V end lost 2 bases, the J end lost 7 bases, and 20 bases lay between the germline ends. The CDR3 here is CASSLSHRSPLYGELFF. The CDR3 DNA is TGTGCCAGCAGCTTAAGTCACAGGTCCCCATTATACGGGGAGCTGTTTTTT.

Worth noting for this clone: A read error may be the cause here, since a much bigger clone is one base away. The identical CDR3 is also encoded by other nucleotide sequences in the sample. The chain employs TRBV5-4 and TRBJ2-5, with D maybe TRBD1 (6 bases). Trimming cost V 4 bases and J 3 bases, with 13 bases left between them. The germline V gene encodes CDR1 SGHNT and CDR2 YYREEE (reference sequence). The CDR3 is made up of 14 amino acids. The CDR3 DNA follows: TGTGCCAGCAGCGCACCGGACAGCGAAGAGACCCAGTACTTC. Residues: CASSAPDSEETQYF.

The chain is built from TRBV20-1 and TRBJ2-5, with TRBD1 as a possible D gene (5 bases). The CDR3 covers 14 residues. V dropped 1 base and J dropped 7 bases, with 16 bases sitting between them. Germline CDR1 DFQATT, CDR2 SNEGSKA (reference sequence). CDR3 DNA sequence: TGCAGTGCTAGAGGGGTGGGGCCCCTCCGGACCCAGTACTTC. This translates into CSARGVGPLRTQYF.

This clone was recorded many times. The chain links TRBV4-3 to TRBJ2-1; D may be TRBD2 (6 bases). This CDR3 comprises 18 residues. Trimming stripped 2 bases from V and 4 bases from J, with 21 bases between. Germline V CDR1 and CDR2: LGHNA, YSLEER. The chain's CDR3 is CASSQRVPGLSSYNEQFF. The CDR3 DNA is TGCGCCAGCAGCCAAAGGGTACCGGGACTCTCCTCTTACAATGAGCAGTTCTTC.

This clone was recorded at least ten times. This chain links TRBV30 with TRBJ1-3, with TRBD1 matching 8 bases. J was trimmed by 3 bases and V by 5 bases; bases with no gene match: 12. CDR1 GTSNPN and CDR2 SVGIG come from the germline V gene (reference sequence). The CDR3 covers 16 residues. CDR3 sequence: CAWRLIGQGYGNTIYF. The CDR3 region has the DNA TGTGCCTGGCGACTTATTGGACAGGGATATGGAAACACCATATATTTT.

The chain employs TRBV7-8 and TRBJ2-7; D might be TRBD1 (5 bases). The CDR3 totals 15 residues. CDR1 is SGHVS, CDR2 FQNEAQ, per germline. The V end was cut by 1 base, the J end by 2 bases, with 12 bases between. The CDR3 here is CASSLGVGATYEQYF. CDR3 in DNA: TGTGCCAGCAGCTTAGGGGTAGGGGCTACCTACGAGCAGTACTTC.

There are many counts of this clone. This sequence joins TRBV3-1 and TRBJ2-7; no reliable D call. Germline CDR1 LGHDT, CDR2 YNNKEL (reference sequence). The CDR3 is 14 residues long. Trimming removed 1 base at V and 3 bases at J, with 10 bases between. CDR3 in amino acids: CASSQGWQNYEQYF. DNA of the CDR3: TGTGCCAGCAGCCAAGGGTGGCAGAACTACGAGCAGTACTTC.

This clone was counted many times. The gene calls are TRBV6-2 or TRBV6-3 and TRBJ1-1, with TRBD1 identical over 7 bases. CDR3 length equals 14 residues. The J segment lost 7 bases and the V segment lost 5 bases, leaving 10 bases of the junction unmatched. Germline-derived CDR1 and CDR2 are MNHEY and SVGEGT. In DNA, the CDR3 is TGTGCCAGCAGTAAATGGACAGGAGGGTTTGAAGCTTTCTTT. Translating gives CASSKWTGGFEAFF.

At least ten counts were recorded for this clone. V and J are TRBV9 and TRBJ2-7; 14 bases match TRBD2. Germline lookup yields CDR1 SGDLS and CDR2 YYNGEE. V dropped 3 bases and J dropped 10; count of bases not matched to a gene: 6. CDR3 size: 14 residues. CDR3 sequence reads: CASSEEGLAGEQYF. The CDR3 bases are TGTGCCAGCAGCGAGGAGGGACTAGCGGGAGAACAGTACTTC.

This clone was counted at least ten times. This chain links TRBV6-1 with TRBJ2-7; 8 nucleotides align to TRBD1. V lost 8 bases to trimming and J lost 4 bases; unmatched junction nucleotides: 7. The CDR3 sequence is 13 residues long. CDR1 is MNHNS and CDR2 is SASEGT in the germline V gene. The CDR3 coding sequence is TGTGCCAGCGGGACAGGCGTATGGTACGAGCAGTACTTC. It codes for CASGTGVWYEQYF.

The sample holds a few counts of this clone. Germline is not matched at one junction end, which may reflect a read error. This chain joins TRBV6-2 or TRBV6-3 and TRBJ2-1; D is ambiguous. The CDR3 consists of 10 residues. The germline V gene encodes CDR1 MNHEY and CDR2 SVGEGT. The CDR3 sequence is CASNYNEQFF. As DNA, the CDR3 is TGTGCCAGCAATTACAATGAGCAGTTCTTC.

Only a few counts were recorded for this clone. The genes are TRBV2 and TRBJ2-3; TRBD1 is a possible D gene (6 bases). This CDR3 has 15 amino acids. The germline CDR1 and CDR2 sequences are SNHLY and FYNNEI. Trimming removed 3 bases from V and 2 bases from J, with 12 bases in between. The DNA of the CDR3 is TGTGCCAGCAGTGACACAGGGATCCACACAGATACGCAGTATTTT. This sequence encodes CASSDTGIHTDTQYF.

This clone is termed medium-sized. The chain joins TRBV27 to TRBJ2-7, with D possibly being TRBD2 (5 bases). The V gene lost 5 bases and the J gene lost 0 bases, with 11 bases spanning the gap. Germline-derived CDR1 and CDR2 are MNHEY and SMNVEV (reference sequence). The CDR3 consists of 14 residues. Written as DNA, the CDR3 is TGTGCCAGCAGTCCGGCCGACTACTCCTACGAGCAGTACTTC. As protein: CASSPADYSYEQYF.

This clone was seen repeatedly, ten times or more. V usage is TRBV5-4 and J usage is TRBJ1-3, with D possibly being TRBD1 (6 bases). Trimming cost V 3 bases and J 0 bases, with 13 bases left between them. Per the germline V gene, CDR1 is SGHNT and CDR2 is YYREEE (reference sequence). This CDR3 is built from 16 residues. The CDR3 protein is CASSSGGESSGNTIYF. The CDR3 bases are TGTGCCAGCAGCTCCGGGGGCGAAAGCTCTGGAAACACCATATATTTT.

This clone came up many times. The rearrangement uses TRBV6-6 and TRBJ2-1; TRBD2 matches at 11 bases. This CDR3 contains 15 residues. V lost 3 bases to trimming and J lost 4 bases; unmatched junction nucleotides: 2. Germline V gene lookup returns CDR1 MNHNY and CDR2 SVGAGI (reference sequence). This chain's CDR3 is CASSYSSGGYNEQFF. The CDR3 DNA reads TGTGCCAGCAGTTATTCTAGCGGGGGGTACAATGAGCAGTTCTTC.

The J gene is TRBJ1-1, the V gene TRBV27; D possibly corresponds to TRBD1 (5 bases). The CDR3 extends over 15 amino acids. Per germline, CDR1 MNHEY and CDR2 SMNVEV (reference sequence). The V and J ends lost 0 bases and 6 bases respectively, with 14 bases between them. CDR3 sequence: CASSLSVHPGAEAFF. The CDR3 DNA sequence: TGTGCCAGCAGTTTATCGGTACACCCGGGGGCTGAAGCTTTCTTT.

This clone was observed many times. For the CDR3, the DNA is TGTGCCAGCAGTAGACAGTCTAACTATGGCTACACCTTC. This translates into CASSRQSNYGYTF. The chain carries TRBV28 and TRBJ1-2; a weak D match, TRBD1 (5 bases). The CDR3 length is 13 residues. CDR1 and CDR2 from the germline V gene are MDHEN and SYDVKM. Trimming cost V 5 bases and J 0 bases, with 7 bases left between them.

The V gene is TRBV5-6, the J gene TRBJ2-2, with D possibly matching TRBD2 (6 bases). CDR1 and CDR2 from the germline V gene are SGHDT and YYEEEE. V was shortened by 5 bases and J by 2 bases, with 13 bases between the two germline ends. The CDR3 covers 15 residues. Here the CDR3 DNA reads TGTGCCAGCAGACCCGATGGGACTAACACCGGGGAGCTGTTTTTT. Its translation is CASRPDGTNTGELFF.

This clone came up many times. V is TRBV20-1 and J is TRBJ1-5; the D is unclear. This CDR3 has 16 residues. In germline, CDR1 is DFQATT, CDR2 SNEGSKA (reference sequence). Trimming took off 0 bases at V and 3 bases at J, with 15 bases between the two ends. The CDR3 DNA follows: TGCAGTGCTAGAGATGGGAGATCACCTCTCAATCAGCCCCAGCATTTT. Amino acid sequence: CSARDGRSPLNQPQHF.

This clone has ten or more counts. The genes are TRBV3-1 and TRBJ2-5; 11 nucleotides agree with TRBD2. The V gene end was trimmed by 0 bases and the J gene end by 4 bases; junction bases not matched to a gene: 10. Germline V gene sequence: CDR1 LGHDT, CDR2 YNNKEL (reference sequence). This CDR3 contains 18 residues. CDR3 coding DNA: TGTGCCAGCAGCCAAGATATCCCCCGGGGGACTAGCGGAGAGACCCAGTACTTC. It codes for CASSQDIPRGTSGETQYF.

The table lists this clone with many counts. The chain is built from TRBV11-2 and TRBJ2-4; 9 nucleotides agree with TRBD1. With 4 bases clipped from V and 1 base from J, the junction kept 14 bases outside the gene matches. From germline, CDR1 is SGHAT and CDR2 FQNNGV. The CDR3 sequence is 19 residues long. CDR3 loop: CASSSSPGTGIGAKNIQYF. CDR3 DNA sequence: TGTGCCAGCAGCTCTAGTCCCGGGACAGGGATCGGGGCCAAAAACATTCAGTACTTC.

Ten or more counts support this clone. The chain is built from TRBV9 and TRBJ1-2; no clear D. The CDR3 covers 11 residues. V was trimmed by 7 bases and J by 2 bases, leaving 6 bases between them. Germline V lookup: CDR1 SGDLS, CDR2 YYNGEE. The DNA of the CDR3 is TGTGCCAGCGGGATAAACTATGGCTACACCTTC. Amino acid sequence: CASGINYGYTF.